This is a list of T cell receptor beta chains from one sample in a study of T cell responses to AZD1222 COVID-19 vaccine. Sequencing was performed with immunoSEQ multiplex PCR; in TCRdb, only in-frame clones are kept and a portion is missing. The sample yields approximately 110,000 clones, 92% seen once. The sequences come from peripheral blood, collected on day 0 of AZD1222 vaccination. The receptors were gathered from an adult in good health. CDR3s include the opening cysteine and the closing phenylalanine or tryptophan. D genes are given only for firm matches. The size of a clone is reported for some rows only, either as once, few or many, or as a class for expanded clones.

j_call,clone_size,v_call,d_call,cdr3_nt,cdr3_aa
TRBJ1-2,.,TRBV6-5,.,TGTGCCAGCTCCCAGGGAGTCTACTATGGCTACACCTTC,CASSQGVYYGYTF
TRBJ1-5,.,TRBV18,.,TGTGCCAGCTCACCGGCGGCCGTAGCTCAGCCCCAGCATTTT,CASSPAAVAQPQHF
TRBJ1-2,.,TRBV7-2,.,TGTGCCAGCAGCTTTGGGGGCGGTAACTATGGCTACACCTTC,CASSFGGGNYGYTF
TRBJ2-5,.,TRBV13,TRBD2,TGTGCCAGCAGCTTAAAAAGCGGGGTCGTTCGGGAGACCCAGTACTTC,CASSLKSGVVRETQYF
TRBJ1-5,.,TRBV7-9,TRBD1,TGTGCCAGCAGCTTGACAGGGAGCAATCAGCCCCAGCATTTT,CASSLTGSNQPQHF
TRBJ1-5,.,TRBV19,TRBD1,TGTGCCAGTAGCACGGGACAGGGAACCAATCAGCCCCAGCATTTT,CASSTGQGTNQPQHF
TRBJ1-6,.,TRBV7-8,.,TGTGCCAGCAGCCCAGCCCCCCCGGTCGGGAATTCACCCCTCCACTTT,CASSPAPPVGNSPLHF
TRBJ1-1,.,TRBV11-2,.,TGTGCCAGCAGCCCGAGGGGGGGGCGCGACACTGAAGCTTTCTTT,CASSPRGGRDTEAFF
TRBJ1-1,.,TRBV30,.,TGTGCCTGGAGTGTAGTAGTTGCCAGGGGTGAAGCTTTCTTT,CAWSVVVARGEAFF
TRBJ1-5,.,TRBV4-2,.,TGTGCCAGCAGCCAAGCGGGTGGCAATCAGCCCCAGCATTTT,CASSQAGGNQPQHF
TRBJ1-2,once,TRBV6-1,.,TGTGCCAGCAGTGAAGCTCAGACAGGTCAGCGCTACACCTTC,CASSEAQTGQRYTF
TRBJ1-2,.,TRBV6-5,TRBD1,TGTGCCAGCAGTTACTCCAGGGGGGGTGGACACTATGGCTACACCTTC,CASSYSRGGGHYGYTF
TRBJ2-2,.,TRBV7-2,.,TGTGCCAGCAGCTTACTTAGGTCCGGGGAGCTGTTTTTT,CASSLLRSGELFF
TRBJ1-6,.,TRBV9,.,TGTGCCAGCAGCGTAGATGGGGGCTCACCCCTCCACTTT,CASSVDGGSPLHF
TRBJ2-2,.,TRBV15,TRBD2,TGTGCCACCAGCAGAGATCTCGGAGCGGGAGCCACCGGGGAGCTGTTTTTT,CATSRDLGAGATGELFF
TRBJ1-6,.,TRBV9,.,TGTGCCAGCAGCGTAGAGGGGACCAATTCACCCCTCCACTTT,CASSVEGTNSPLHF
TRBJ2-3,.,TRBV19,.,TGTGCCAGTAGTATCTGGCGTGCAGCAGATACGCAGTATTTT,CASSIWRAADTQYF
TRBJ1-5,.,TRBV7-2,TRBD1,TGTGCCAGCAGCCCGGGGGGACAGGGTACTCAGCCCCAGCATTTT,CASSPGGQGTQPQHF
TRBJ1-1,.,TRBV29-1,.,TGCAGCGTTGGGGGGATGAACACTGAAGCTTTCTTT,CSVGGMNTEAFF
TRBJ2-1,.,TRBV24-1,TRBD1,TGTGCCACCAGTGGGGGACAGGGGGTCTACAATGAGCAGTTCTTC,CATSGGQGVYNEQFF
TRBJ1-4,.,TRBV2,.,TGTGCCAGCAGTGAGTCAGAGGCTAATGAAAAACTGTTTTTT,CASSESEANEKLFF
TRBJ2-1,once,TRBV19,TRBD1,TGTGCCAGTAGTCAAGGGACAGGGCCCTACAATGAGCAGTTCTTC,CASSQGTGPYNEQFF
TRBJ2-3,.,TRBV6-5,TRBD2,TGTGCCAGCAAAGGGCGGGGGGCTTCCACAGATACGCAGTATTTT,CASKGRGASTDTQYF